Listed below are T cell receptor beta chains from one sample, sequenced in a study of blood T cells in healthy people across ages. Via MiXCR, TCRdb re-called the 5' RACE reads, giving one row per CDR3 protein. The sample records under 850,000 distinct CDR3 sequences, around 34% being singletons. Input material: blood. These receptor sequences come from a young man in good health. Both conserved end residues are trimmed from each CDR3. Clone size is not always given. Where it is, it says once, few, many or a class for expanded clones.

few,TRBV2,TRBJ2-3,ASSGYMTGRADTQY
.,TRBV20-1,TRBJ2-1,SAPLNSGGTTDNEQF
many,TRBV20-1,TRBJ2-7,SAREGLAFDEQY
.,TRBV30,TRBJ1-1,AWSEGQGAF
many,TRBV12-3/TRBV12-4,TRBJ2-1,ASSPETYNEQF
few,TRBV4-1,TRBJ2-3,ASSHGPVRGDTQY
.,TRBV20-1,TRBJ1-1,SARDPTRGGKWNTEAF
.,TRBV7-8,TRBJ2-1,ASSLAPDYAFGQF
few,TRBV6-2/TRBV6-3,TRBJ2-3,ASSYLGQSTDTQY
.,TRBV21-1,TRBJ2-7,ANSKLQEYSYEQY
.,TRBV5-1,.,ASSWRSGETQY
.,TRBV29-1,TRBJ1-5,SVTDRDQPQH
.,TRBV10-3,TRBJ1-5,AISDQGLSGQPQH
.,TRBV7-2,TRBJ2-5,ASSAGQGAYFQETQY
.,TRBV25-1,TRBJ1-2,ASSESGKGGASYGYT
.,TRBV4-3,TRBJ2-7,ASSHAYEQDNEQY
.,TRBV7-2,TRBJ2-5,ATGFPQETQY
few,TRBV7-8,TRBJ1-4,ASSFDRDEKLF
few,TRBV7-8,TRBJ1-2,ASSEYRRESYT
.,TRBV11-2,TRBJ1-2,ASSGLGYGYT
once,TRBV4-1,TRBJ2-3,ASSQDIPGTSTDTQY
once,TRBV12-5,TRBJ2-3,ASGSGTSTDTQY
few,TRBV2,TRBJ2-3,ASSPVQGTQY
.,TRBV7-9,TRBJ1-2,ASSDGPRLVT
.,TRBV10-3,TRBJ2-1,AIRTGSSYNEQF
.,TRBV10-3,TRBJ1-2,AISGLQGQYGHT
.,TRBV2,TRBJ1-5,ASSAKEEYRNQPQH
.,TRBV4-1,TRBJ2-1,ASSQVEAYNERF
once,TRBV20-1,TRBJ1-1,SSMGGLTEAF
many,TRBV5-1,TRBJ2-1,ASSSGTGYNEQF
.,TRBV10-3,TRBJ2-3,AISEWGGDTQY
.,TRBV5-1,TRBJ2-7,ASILTSGGFNEQY